A single sample gave rise to the 25 T cell receptor beta chains below, sequenced in a study of cytomegalovirus exposure and HLA in healthy donors. Amplification used 60 Vbeta primers and 13 Jbeta primers. Method: immunoSEQ multiplex PCR; TCRdb's copy keeps in-frame clones and lacks some. In the table there are 130,000 to 150,000 clones, over 70% of which are singletons. The specimen sequenced was PBMCs. The receptors here all came from a male donor in good health and CMV-seronegative.

About this clone itself: Sequence at one end of the junction differs from germline and may be a read error. The rearrangement joins TRBV27 to TRBJ2-1; 11 bases match TRBD2. This CDR3 contains 15 residues. CDR1 MNHEY and CDR2 SMNVEV come from the germline V gene (reference sequence). CDR3 region: CTSTTGLADYNEQFF. DNA of the CDR3: TGTACCAGCACAACGGGACTAGCGGACTACAATGAGCAGTTCTTC.

The chain couples TRBV29-1 to TRBJ1-2; D ambiguous. This CDR3 region has 12 residues. V lost 4 bases to trimming and J lost 8 bases, with 14 bases between them. Germline assignment: CDR1 SQVTM and CDR2 ANQGSEA. CDR3 DNA: TGCAGCGTTGGATTAGTAGTAAGAGGCTACACCTTC. Translating it yields CSVGLVVRGYTF. Based on the CDR3 plus reference TRBV29-1 and TRBJ1-2, the full variable domain is SAVISQKPSRDICQRGTSLTIQCQVDSQVTMMFWYRQQPGQSLTLIATANQGSEATYESGFVIDKFPISRPNLTFSTLTVSNMSPEDSSIYLCSVGLVVRGYTFGSGTRLTVV.

This clone was found a few times. V gene TRBV9 combines with J gene TRBJ1-4, with a possible D match to TRBD1 (6 bases). V lost 3 bases to trimming and J lost 5 bases, with 17 bases between them. The CDR3 is 16 residues long. CDR1 is SGDLS, CDR2 YYNGEE, per germline. CDR3 amino acids: CASSDGTPFVNEKLFF. CDR3 nucleotides: TGTGCCAGCAGCGATGGGACACCATTCGTAAATGAAAAACTGTTTTTT.

The gene calls are TRBV19 and TRBJ1-1; D remains unclear. Germline V gene lookup returns CDR1 LNHDA and CDR2 SQIVND (reference sequence). The ends were cut back, 5 bases at V and 1 base at J, with 11 bases in the middle. CDR3 length: 14 residues. This chain's CDR3 is CASSYPGSNTEAFF. Written as DNA, the CDR3 is TGTGCCAGTAGTTATCCGGGATCGAACACTGAAGCTTTCTTT.

This chain uses TRBV23-1 with TRBJ2-7; 7 nucleotides agree with TRBD2. TRBV23-1 is recorded as an ORF, its role being uncertain. The junction had 10 bases not matched to a gene; V was cut back by 3 bases and J by 2 bases. This CDR3 is built from 16 residues. The CDR3 sequence: CASSHPRGGRTYEQYF. The DNA of the CDR3 is TGCGCCAGCAGTCACCCACGGGGCGGGAGAACCTACGAGCAGTACTTC.

The chain employs TRBV5-1 and TRBJ1-1, with 9 bases that match TRBD1. V was clipped by 4 bases and J by 4 bases; unmatched bases: 23. CDR3 size: 20 residues. The germline CDR1 and CDR2 sequences are SGHRS and YFSETQ. In DNA, the CDR3 is TGCGCCAGCAGCCTGACCACAGGGGGCGGGGGTTCAATTTTGGCCACTGAAGCTTTCTTT. This sequence encodes CASSLTTGGGGSILATEAFF. Full variable domain (missing parts from reference TRBV5-1 and TRBJ1-1): KAGVTQTPRYLIKTRGQQVTLSCSPISGHRSVSWYQQTPGQGLQFLFEYFSETQRNKGNFPGRFSGRQFSNSRSEMNVSTLELGDSALYLCASSLTTGGGGSILATEAFFGQGTRLTVV.

This clone has a single count. The chain is built from TRBV19 and TRBJ1-1, with TRBD1 as a possible D gene (6 bases). Per germline, CDR1 LNHDA and CDR2 SQIVND (reference sequence). Between the trimmed V and J ends, which lost 4 bases and 2 bases, there was a span of 8 bases. The CDR3 extends over 13 amino acids. The CDR3 is CASSTGTNTEAFF. The DNA of the CDR3 is TGTGCCAGTAGTACAGGGACAAACACTGAAGCTTTCTTT.

This clone has a single count. The chain uses TRBV6-5 and TRBJ1-5; 8 nucleotides agree with TRBD1. CDR3 length equals 14 residues. Germline-derived CDR1 and CDR2 are MNHEY and SVGAGI. Trimming cost V 4 bases and J 5 bases; bases outside gene matches: 4. CDR3 nucleotides: TGTGCCAGCAGTTTCGACAGGGGATATCAGCCCCAGCATTTT. Protein product: CASSFDRGYQPQHF.

The chain employs TRBV5-4 and TRBJ2-7; 8 nucleotides align to TRBD1. The CDR3 covers 13 residues. Trimming cost V 4 bases and J 4 bases; bases outside gene matches: 4. Germline V lookup: CDR1 SGHNT, CDR2 YYREEE (reference sequence). CDR3 protein: CASSPGGAYEQYF. In DNA, the CDR3 is TGTGCCAGCAGCCCAGGGGGCGCTTACGAGCAGTACTTC.

The chain couples TRBV10-3 to TRBJ2-2; 10 positions agree with TRBD2. The V gene end was trimmed by 2 bases and the J gene end by 4 bases; junction bases not matched to a gene: 1. CDR1 and CDR2 (germline): ENHRY, SYGVKD. This CDR3 spans 15 amino acids. CDR3 amino acids: CAISEVAGGTGELFF. The CDR3 nucleotides are TGTGCCATCAGTGAGGTAGCGGGGGGCACCGGGGAGCTGTTTTTT.

This clone showed up just a few times. This sequence joins TRBV15 and TRBJ1-1, with 7 bases fitting TRBD1. The CDR3 loop spans 18 amino acids. CDR1 is LNHNV, CDR2 YYDKDF, per germline (reference sequence). Trimming cost V 0 bases and J 0 bases; bases outside gene matches: 10. The CDR3 here is CATSREFDRVGMNTEAFF. Written as DNA, the CDR3 is TGTGCCACCAGCAGAGAATTTGACAGGGTTGGCATGAACACTGAAGCTTTCTTT.

This sequence joins TRBV7-9 and TRBJ2-5, with D unresolved. This CDR3 contains 15 residues. Germline CDR1 SEHNR, CDR2 FQNEAQ (reference sequence). V lost 7 bases, J lost 5 bases, and 20 bases lay in between. This CDR3 is CASISFYNRSETQYF. CDR3 coding DNA: TGTGCCAGCATCTCTTTTTATAACAGATCCGAGACCCAGTACTTC.

This clone was seen a single time. For the CDR3, the DNA is TGTGCCAGCAGTTCCGGGACAGGGGATCAAGAGACCCAGTACTTC. It translates to CASSSGTGDQETQYF. The chain carries TRBV11-2 and TRBJ2-5, with 10 bases fitting TRBD1. Trimming removed 6 bases from V and 2 bases from J; junction bases left unmatched: 6. The CDR3 contains 15 residues. CDR1 and CDR2 (germline): SGHAT, FQNNGV.

The chain uses TRBV9 and TRBJ2-7; 7 nucleotides align to TRBD2. Germline V gene data show CDR1 as SGDLS and CDR2 as YYNGEE. V was clipped by 3 bases and J by 2 bases; unmatched bases: 5. The CDR3 extends over 14 amino acids. The CDR3 bases are TGTGCCAGCAGCGCCGGGACTATCCCCTACGAGCAGTACTTC. This gives the protein CASSAGTIPYEQYF.

There are a few counts of this clone. V usage is TRBV7-9 and J usage is TRBJ1-1; D is ambiguous. The CDR3 loop spans 16 amino acids. V gave up 0 bases and J gave up 8 bases, with 19 bases separating them. Per germline, CDR1 SEHNR and CDR2 FQNEAQ (reference sequence). CDR3 amino acids: CASSLALGWGGAEAFF. The CDR3 coding sequence is TGTGCCAGCAGCTTAGCCCTCGGGTGGGGAGGCGCCGAAGCTTTCTTT.

In this sample, this clone turned up a few times. The V call is TRBV29-1, the J call TRBJ2-1, with a tentative D call TRBD1 (6 bases). Germline V CDR1 and CDR2: SQVTM, ANQGSEA. The CDR3 contains 14 residues. The germline V and J ends were trimmed by 6 bases and 0 bases, with 12 bases remaining between them. This CDR3 is CSVAQGNSYNEQFF. The CDR3 DNA is TGCAGCGTCGCCCAGGGGAACTCCTACAATGAGCAGTTCTTC.

J is TRBJ2-7 and V is TRBV6-6, with 9 bases that match TRBD1. With V trimmed by 5 bases and J by 6 bases, 11 bases remained unmatched. The CDR3 contains 15 residues. Germline V gives CDR1 MNHNY, CDR2 SVGAGI (reference sequence). This CDR3 reads CASSTGGTGFSEQYF. CDR3 DNA: TGTGCCAGCAGTACTGGGGGGACAGGGTTCTCCGAGCAGTACTTC.

V gene TRBV6-5 combines with J gene TRBJ2-7, with D possibly being TRBD1 (6 bases). Germline V CDR1 and CDR2: MNHEY, SVGAGI. This CDR3 has 15 residues. The germline V and J ends were trimmed by 4 bases and 5 bases, with 18 bases remaining between them. CDR3 sequence reads: CASSSPTGTIHEQYF. The CDR3, as DNA: TGTGCCAGCAGTTCCCCGACAGGTACCATCCACGAGCAGTACTTC.

The V gene is TRBV5-1, the J gene TRBJ1-5; D gene unclear. The CDR3 sequence is 13 residues long. V lost 2 bases and J 7 bases, leaving 10 bases between the germline ends. The germline V gene has CDR1 SGHRS and CDR2 YFSETQ. As DNA, the CDR3 is TGCGCCAGCAGCTTTGGGTCCGGGCAGCCCCAGCATTTT. Its protein is CASSFGSGQPQHF.

The chain is built from TRBV14 and TRBJ2-7; 12 bases map to TRBD2. CDR1 and CDR2 from the germline V gene are SGHDN and FVKESK. After removal of 0 bases from V and 4 bases from J, the junction contained 1 base not matched to a gene. The CDR3 sequence is 15 residues long. The CDR3 sequence is CASSQDGTSGYEQYF. The CDR3, as DNA: TGTGCCAGCAGCCAAGACGGGACTAGCGGGTACGAGCAGTACTTC.

The chain recombines TRBV18 with TRBJ1-5; D possibly corresponds to TRBD1 (5 bases). Trimming took 4 bases from V and 3 from J, leaving 16 bases between them. The length of the CDR3 is 16 residues. Germline loops: CDR1 KGHSH, CDR2 LQKENI. Here the CDR3 reads CASSLYVDSPNQPQHF. CDR3 DNA sequence: TGTGCCAGCTCACTTTACGTAGACAGTCCCAATCAGCCCCAGCATTTT.

This clone was seen just once. The rearrangement joins TRBV9 to TRBJ2-5, with TRBD2 identical over 12 bases. The V segment lost 4 bases and the J segment 3 bases; nucleotides outside the gene matches: 4. CDR3 length: 15 residues. Germline assignment: CDR1 SGDLS and CDR2 YYNGEE. The CDR3 protein is CASSPRLAGEETQYF. CDR3 nucleotide sequence: TGTGCCAGCAGCCCTAGACTAGCGGGGGAAGAGACCCAGTACTTC.

V usage is TRBV15 and J usage is TRBJ2-7, with D possibly TRBD2 on 5 matching bases. Germline CDR1 is LNHNV and CDR2 is YYDKDF (reference sequence). V was clipped by 5 bases and J by 5 bases, with 16 bases between them. The CDR3 sequence is 14 residues long. This CDR3 is CATSYRGSLNEQYF. In nucleotides, the CDR3 is TGTGCCACCAGCTATAGAGGGAGTCTCAACGAGCAGTACTTC. Supplemented by reference TRBV15 and TRBJ2-7, the full variable domain reads DAMVIQNPRYQVTQFGKPVTLSCSQTLNHNVMYWYQQKSSQAPKLLFHYYDKDFNNEADTPDNFQSRRPNTSFCFLDIRSPGLGDTAMYLCATSYRGSLNEQYFGPGTRLTVT.

This CDR3 reads CASSVSGGIHNEQFF. For the CDR3, the DNA is TGTGCCAGCAGCGTATCTGGAGGGATCCACAATGAGCAGTTCTTC. The chain uses TRBV9 and TRBJ2-1; perhaps TRBD2 as D (6 bases). The CDR3 runs 15 residues. The ends were cut back, 1 base at V and 5 bases at J, with 13 bases in the middle. Germline-derived CDR1 and CDR2 are SGDLS and YYNGEE. The entire variable domain, with the rest obtained from reference TRBV9 and TRBJ2-1, is as follows: DSGVTQTPKHLITATGQRVTLRCSPRSGDLSVYWYQQSLDQGLQFLIQYYNGEERAKGNILERFSAQQFPDLHSELNLSSLELGDSALYFCASSVSGGIHNEQFFGPGTRLTVL.

CDR3: CASSVRDRANYGYTF. DNA for the CDR3: TGTGCCAGCAGCGTCCGGGACAGGGCTAACTATGGCTACACCTTC. The chain carries TRBV9 and TRBJ1-2; 9 bases are shared with TRBD1. The germline CDR1 and CDR2 sequences are SGDLS and YYNGEE. J lost 0 bases, V lost 2 bases, and 2 bases had no gene match. The CDR3 sequence is 15 residues long.